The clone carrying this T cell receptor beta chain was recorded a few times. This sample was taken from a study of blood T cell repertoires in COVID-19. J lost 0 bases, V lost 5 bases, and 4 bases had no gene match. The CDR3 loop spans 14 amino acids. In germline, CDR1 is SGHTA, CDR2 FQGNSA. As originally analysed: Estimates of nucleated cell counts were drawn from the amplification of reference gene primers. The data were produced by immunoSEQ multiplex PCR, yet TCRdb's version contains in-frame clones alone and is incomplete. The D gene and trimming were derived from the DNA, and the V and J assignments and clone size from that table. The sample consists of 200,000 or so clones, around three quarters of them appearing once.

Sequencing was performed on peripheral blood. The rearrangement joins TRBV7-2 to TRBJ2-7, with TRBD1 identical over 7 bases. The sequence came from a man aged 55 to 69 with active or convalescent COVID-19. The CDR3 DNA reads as TGTGCCAGCAGCCCGACAGGGTTCTCCTACGAGCAGTACTTC. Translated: CASSPTGFSYEQYF.